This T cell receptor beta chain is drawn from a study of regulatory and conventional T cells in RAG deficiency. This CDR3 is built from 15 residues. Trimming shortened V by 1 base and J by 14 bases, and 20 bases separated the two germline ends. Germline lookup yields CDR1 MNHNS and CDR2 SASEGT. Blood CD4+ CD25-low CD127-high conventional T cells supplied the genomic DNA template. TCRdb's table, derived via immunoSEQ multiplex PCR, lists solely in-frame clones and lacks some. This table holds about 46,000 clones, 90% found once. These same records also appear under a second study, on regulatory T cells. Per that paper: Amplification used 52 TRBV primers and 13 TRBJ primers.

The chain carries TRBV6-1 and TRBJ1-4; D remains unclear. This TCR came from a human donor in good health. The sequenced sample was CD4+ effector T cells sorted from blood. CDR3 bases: TGTGCCAGCAGTGAAGAGGGAGCCTCGATAAGTTCTCTGTTTTTT. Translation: CASSEEGASISSLFF.